Given below is one T cell receptor beta chain in context. It has no known antigen specificity. One base away there is no much larger clone; base qualities are not given. This record belongs to a study of neoadjuvant anti-PD-1 for oral cavity cancer (dated by TCRdb to the early 2020s). About the study as a whole: Patients mostly received three to four biweekly doses of nivolumab at 3 mg/kg before curative-intent surgical resection. For patients who did not progress, a fourth nivolumab dose was given around day 43, followed by definitive surgical resection on days 50-56. Responders were defined as patients with complete response, partial response or stable disease by RECIST 1.1; non-responders were defined as patients with progression. There were 11 to 13 patients in the parent correlative cohort, and the response rate was less than 40%.

There are 15 amino acids in the CDR3, from cysteine to phenylalanine inclusive. This entry keeps only the CDR3 DNA: 45 bases, framed from base 1. CDR1 and CDR2, looked up from the germline V gene (reference sequence), are LNHDA and SQIVND. The V and J ends are trimmed by 5 bases and 3 bases, leaving 16 bases between them. The time point tag for this specimen amounts to: before neoadjuvant nivolumab. Patients were newly diagnosed with stage II-IVA oral cavity squamous cell carcinoma and had received no prior systemic or radiation treatment. The cohort was made up of patients with locally advanced, HPV-negative oral cavity squamous cell carcinoma. Peripheral blood mononuclear cells were analyzed directly, without maintenance or expansion in culture. Samples were obtained from a longitudinal correlative study of a single-arm phase II trial of neoadjuvant nivolumab in oral cavity squamous cell carcinoma. Subject-matched pre- and post-treatment PBMCs and tumors from three responders and three non-responders were subjected to genomic DNA-based TCRbeta sequencing. Peripheral blood mononuclear cells were drawn once before nivolumab treatment and a second time after treatment, when surgery took place. Genomic DNA was isolated from PBMCs using the Maxwell RSC DNA from Cells kit.

For deep sequencing, PBMC libraries mostly used around 0.45 ug of input genomic DNA, with six replicates for each sample. The immunoSEQ hsTCRbeta kit was used to prepare TCRbeta libraries according to the manufacturer's instructions. The completed libraries were mixed into a single pool at 3 nM, then sequenced with an Illumina NovaSeq 6000 S4 flow cell. On the study's bioinformatics: Raw data preprocessing and quality control were performed with the immunoSEQ Analyzer. The analysis was restricted to productive rearrangements, with each unique CDR3 amino acid sequence defining a clonotype. Repertoire clonality was estimated as the Gini-Simpson index, which was calculated using the R package tcR. Gini indices were compared with Student's t test, and associations with tumor size change were assessed by Pearson correlation. What TCRdb holds here is the immuneACCESS table cut down to in-frame rearrangements. Part of the clones is not present; checked against another copy, under half of the missing clones reflect an unresolved V gene, and the others are unexplained. V, J and clone size reflect that table, while D and trimming were determined from the DNA. The sample data list around 60,000 clones, and more than 65% of these were observed just once. The top ten hold approximately 2.8% of the sample.

The study at large found these results: Higher pretreatment blood Treg/Th17 ratios correlated with higher pretreatment blood TCRbeta clonality and lower post-treatment tumor TCRbeta clonality. After neoadjuvant nivolumab, non-responders showed significantly higher T cell clonality (Gini index) in PBMCs than responders did. TCR analyses included only a few patients per response group, and the authors called for larger cohorts for validation.

The rearrangement joined TRBV19 to TRBJ1-2, with a weak D call of TRBD1 (5 bases match). The source is a person aged 35-79 years with oral cavity squamous cell carcinoma. The sample consisted of PBMCs, taken before nivolumab (anti-PD-1) treatment. The DNA sequence is as follows: TGTGCCAGTAGTCTCTCAGGGATGTGGGACTATGGCTACACCTTC. It translates to CASSLSGMWDYGYTF.